The 23 T cell receptor beta chains below all came from one sample that was sequenced in a study of CD8 T cells in ankylosing spondylitis. Study results and limitations: A TCR beta motif of several highly homologous variants appeared characteristic of ankylosing spondylitis blood.

TCRdb independently ran MiXCR on the 5' RACE reads; one entry per CDR3 protein. Among 330,000 or so distinct CDR3 sequences listed, roughly 8% were seen once. These receptors have no identified antigens. The sequenced sample consisted of blood, either unsorted or a sorted T cell fraction (not recorded which). The source is a male donor with ankylosing spondylitis.

The chain links TRBV19 to TRBJ2-2; D possibly corresponds to TRBD1 (5 bases). Germline V gene lookup returns CDR1 LNHDA and CDR2 SQIVND (reference sequence). The CDR3 has 14 amino acids. Trimming took 7 bases from V and 6 from J, leaving 15 bases between them. The CDR3 coding sequence is TGTGCCAGTACGAGGACAAGCCCGGCCGGGGAGCTGTTTTTT. Protein sequence: CASTRTSPAGELFF. Drawing the rest from reference TRBV19 and TRBJ2-2, the complete variable domain is DGGITQSPKYLFRKEGQNVTLSCEQNLNHDAMYWYRQDPGQGLRLIYYSQIVNDFQKGDIAEGYSVSREKKESFPLTVTSAQKNPTAFYLCASTRTSPAGELFFGEGSRLTVL.

The genes are TRBV5-1 and TRBJ1-2; TRBD1 matches 8 bases. Germline trimming cut 4 bases from V and 7 bases from J; bases unmatched to any gene: 12. Per germline, CDR1 SGHRS and CDR2 YFSETQ. The CDR3 runs 15 residues. The DNA of the CDR3 is TGCGCCAGCAGCGACGGCCGGACAGGGAGTTCTGGCTACACCTTC. It yields the protein CASSDGRTGSSGYTF.

This clonotype was observed a handful of times. The chain couples TRBV12-3 or TRBV12-4 to TRBJ2-1; possible D gene TRBD1, 6 bases. The CDR3 runs 15 residues. The V end was cut by 5 bases, the J end by 9 bases, with 20 bases between. The CDR3 is CASSDAGQHRSEQFF. The CDR3 nucleotides are TGTGCCAGCAGTGATGCTGGACAGCATCGGAGTGAGCAGTTCTTC.

This clonotype has only a few counts. V usage is TRBV3-1 and J usage is TRBJ2-5, with 8 positions matching TRBD2. CDR3 length: 16 residues. After removal of 5 bases from V and 3 bases from J, the junction contained 11 bases not matched to a gene. From germline, CDR1 is LGHDT and CDR2 YNNKEL (reference sequence). The DNA of the CDR3 is TGTGCCAGCAGCTACCGACTCGCGGGAGGCGAAGAGACCCAGTACTTC. It encodes CASSYRLAGGEETQYF.

This chain links TRBV29-1 with TRBJ2-3; possible D gene TRBD2, 7 bases. Germline-derived CDR1 and CDR2 are SQVTM and ANQGSEA. CDR3 size: 13 residues. Trimming took 7 bases from V and 4 from J, leaving 15 bases between them. The CDR3 here is CSARLGGADTQYF. The CDR3 DNA is TGCAGCGCGCGACTAGGGGGGGCAGATACGCAGTATTTT.

The J gene is TRBJ2-7, the V gene TRBV12-3 or TRBV12-4; D may match TRBD1 or TRBD2 (5 bases each). Trimming cost V 5 bases and J 0 bases, with 14 bases left between them. The CDR3 runs 15 residues. The CDR3 DNA sequence: TGTGCCAGCAGTATAGGCCCAGGGAGCTCCTACGAGCAGTACTTC. This translates into CASSIGPGSSYEQYF.

This clonotype turned up a few times. CDR3 loop: CASSLVEAQYF. DNA of the CDR3: TGTGCCAGCAGCCTAGTGGAGGCCCAGTACTTC. The chain carries TRBV7-2 and TRBJ2-5; the D gene is possibly TRBD2 (5 bases). Germline CDR1 is SGHTA and CDR2 is FQGNSA. Trimming pared 5 bases from V and 9 bases from J, leaving 10 bases between. This CDR3 contains 11 residues.

In its sample, this clonotype was seen a few times. The gene calls are TRBV14 and TRBJ2-7; the D call may be TRBD1 or TRBD2 (7 bases each). Germline V gene sequence: CDR1 SGHDN, CDR2 FVKESK. The CDR3 runs 14 residues. Trimming removed 4 bases from V and 5 bases from J, with 15 bases in between. This chain's CDR3 is CASSPGGGIHEQYF. CDR3 nucleotides: TGTGCCAGCAGCCCAGGGGGGGGGATCCACGAGCAGTACTTC.

The chain carries TRBV27 and TRBJ2-1, with a possible D match to TRBD2 (5 bases). Trimming took 6 bases from V and 3 from J, leaving 18 bases between them. Germline V gene lookup returns CDR1 MNHEY and CDR2 SMNVEV (reference sequence). CDR3 size: 16 residues. CDR3 DNA sequence: TGTGCCAGCAGCCGGAAGGTTCCGGGGATCTACAATGAGCAGTTCTTC. Translating gives CASSRKVPGIYNEQFF.

The genes are TRBV7-3 and TRBJ1-2, with D tentatively TRBD1 (5 bases). The CDR3 spans 15 residues. The V and J ends lost 2 bases and 2 bases respectively, with 12 bases between them. Germline CDR1 is SGHTA and CDR2 is FQGTGA. The DNA for the CDR3 is TGTGCCAGCAGCTTATTCGGGGGTCCCAACTATGGCTACACCTTC. The encoded protein is CASSLFGGPNYGYTF.

This clonotype turned up a few times. V gene TRBV7-2 combines with J gene TRBJ2-7; D is undetermined. There are 14 residues in the CDR3. Germline V gene lookup returns CDR1 SGHTA and CDR2 FQGNSA. V was clipped by 1 base and J by 2 bases, with 9 bases between them. The CDR3 loop reads CASSLVPETYEQYF. The CDR3 DNA is TGTGCCAGCAGCTTAGTTCCAGAAACCTACGAGCAGTACTTC. Together with reference TRBV7-2 and TRBJ2-7, the CDR3 gives the full variable domain: GAGVSQSPSNKVTEKGKDVELRCDPISGHTALYWYRQSLGQGLEFLIYFQGNSAPDKSGLPSDRFSAERTGGSVSTLTIQRTQQEDSAVYLCASSLVPETYEQYFGPGTRLTVT.

V and J are TRBV4-1 and TRBJ1-5; D ambiguous. This CDR3 comprises 17 residues. Germline V gene data show CDR1 as MGHRA and CDR2 as YSYEKL. Trimming took off 4 bases at V and 6 bases at J, with 22 bases between the two ends. The CDR3 is CASSPPLHHREAQPQHF. As DNA, the CDR3 is TGCGCCAGCAGCCCGCCCCTTCACCATAGGGAGGCTCAGCCCCAGCATTTT.

In this sample, this clonotype turned up many times. The CDR3 sequence: CASSPWTGNSYEQYF. For the CDR3, the DNA is TGTGCCAGCAGCCCATGGACAGGGAACTCCTACGAGCAGTACTTC. This sequence joins TRBV7-6 and TRBJ2-7; 8 nucleotides agree with TRBD1. Unmatched junction bases numbered 6, after V lost 5 bases and J lost 0 bases. Germline CDR1 SGHVS, CDR2 FNYEAQ. CDR3 length: 15 residues.

V and J are TRBV3-1 and TRBJ2-7; weak D call: TRBD2 (5 bases). CDR1 and CDR2 (germline): LGHDT, YNNKEL (reference sequence). The CDR3 has 14 residues. The V gene lost 4 bases and the J gene lost 0 bases, with 10 bases spanning the gap. DNA for the CDR3: TGTGCCAGCAGCCGGACTCTTAGCTCCTACGAGCAGTACTTC. This gives the protein CASSRTLSSYEQYF.

This clonotype has just a few counts. The chain links TRBV5-1 to TRBJ2-7; a possible D gene is TRBD1 (7 bases). Germline lookup yields CDR1 SGHRS and CDR2 YFSETQ. This CDR3 is built from 15 residues. V lost 4 bases, J lost 5 bases, and 19 bases lay in between. CDR3 coding DNA: TGCGCCAGCAGCACCATGGACAGGACTAACCACGAGCAGTACTTC. This codes for CASSTMDRTNHEQYF.

The chain links TRBV7-2 to TRBJ2-7; 7 positions agree with TRBD1. Germline CDR1 SGHTA, CDR2 FQGNSA. Unmatched junction bases numbered 9, after V lost 4 bases and J lost 0 bases. The CDR3 sequence is 16 residues long. The CDR3 DNA sequence: TGTGCCAGCAGCTCCCGTCAGGGGACAGTCTCCTACGAGCAGTACTTC. Protein product: CASSSRQGTVSYEQYF. Drawing the rest from reference TRBV7-2 and TRBJ2-7, the complete variable domain is GAGVSQSPSNKVTEKGKDVELRCDPISGHTALYWYRQSLGQGLEFLIYFQGNSAPDKSGLPSDRFSAERTGGSVSTLTIQRTQQEDSAVYLCASSSRQGTVSYEQYFGPGTRLTVT.

This clonotype turned up a few times. The V gene is TRBV29-1, the J gene TRBJ2-5; possibly TRBD1 for D (5 bases). The germline V gene has CDR1 SQVTM and CDR2 ANQGSEA. V gave up 5 bases and J gave up 2 bases, with 9 bases separating them. The CDR3 runs to 12 residues. The CDR3 DNA reads TGCAGCGTTAGACAGTTTCAAGAGACCCAGTACTTC. This sequence encodes CSVRQFQETQYF. The full variable domain, completed using reference TRBV29-1 and TRBJ2-5, is SAVISQKPSRDICQRGTSLTIQCQVDSQVTMMFWYRQQPGQSLTLIATANQGSEATYESGFVIDKFPISRPNLTFSTLTVSNMSPEDSSIYLCSVRQFQETQYFGPGTRLLVL.

The chain employs TRBV7-3 and TRBJ2-6, with a weak D call TRBD1 (6 bases). Per the germline V gene, CDR1 is SGHTA and CDR2 is FQGTGA. V gave up 2 bases and J gave up 4 bases, with 9 bases separating them. The CDR3 extends over 15 amino acids. The CDR3 sequence is CASSLQGYGANVLTF. For the CDR3, the DNA is TGTGCCAGCAGCTTACAGGGGTACGGGGCCAACGTCCTGACTTTC.

This clonotype was detected only a few times. V and J are TRBV6-5 and TRBJ2-3; perhaps TRBD2 as D (6 bases). The CDR3 totals 16 residues. Trimming pared 4 bases from V and 1 base from J, leaving 15 bases between. Germline V gene lookup returns CDR1 MNHEY and CDR2 SVGAGI. The DNA for the CDR3 is TGTGCCAGCAGTTCCGTCCAGGGACTTGGCACAGATACGCAGTATTTT. Encoded protein: CASSSVQGLGTDTQYF.

This clonotype has at least ten counts. The chain couples TRBV7-2 to TRBJ2-1; TRBD1 agrees at 12 bases. This CDR3 spans 15 amino acids. The V and J ends lost 1 base and 7 bases, in that order; junction bases with no gene match: 2. Germline CDR1 SGHTA, CDR2 FQGNSA. CDR3: CASSLVGQGANEQFF. The CDR3 DNA sequence: TGTGCCAGCAGCTTAGTGGGACAGGGGGCGAATGAGCAGTTCTTC.

The chain employs TRBV5-4 and TRBJ2-3, with no clear D. Germline V gene lookup returns CDR1 SGHNT and CDR2 YYREEE (reference sequence). The V gene lost 4 bases and the J gene lost 2 bases, with 11 bases spanning the gap. The CDR3 length is 14 residues. The CDR3 is CASSPDRATDTQYF. The CDR3 DNA sequence: TGTGCCAGCAGCCCGGACCGGGCCACAGATACGCAGTATTTT.

Many counts were recorded for this clonotype. The V and J genes are TRBV5-1 and TRBJ2-1, with unresolved D. Trimming removed 0 bases from V and 2 bases from J, with 12 bases in between. Germline-derived CDR1 and CDR2 are SGHRS and YFSETQ. This CDR3 is 16 amino acids long. This CDR3 is CASSLVVSNAYNEQFF. For the CDR3, the DNA is TGCGCCAGCAGCTTGGTAGTCAGCAATGCCTACAATGAGCAGTTCTTC.

This clonotype was seen a handful of times. The CDR3 here is CASSTTGNSGNTIYF. As DNA, the CDR3 is TGTGCCAGCAGTACAACAGGGAACTCTGGAAACACCATATATTTT. The chain has TRBV6-2 or TRBV6-3 and TRBJ1-3; tentatively, D is TRBD1 (6 bases). This CDR3 has 15 amino acids. V dropped 5 bases and J dropped 0 bases, with 11 bases sitting between them. Germline V lookup: CDR1 MNHEY, CDR2 SVGEGT.